A single sample is the source of the 18 T cell receptor beta chains below, sequenced in a study of blood T cell repertoires in COVID-19. The protocol was immunoSEQ multiplex PCR, while the TCRdb copy is restricted to in-frame clones and leaves out a portion. Among approximately 130,000 clones listed, around 85% were seen once. The sample taken for sequencing was peripheral blood. The receptors originated from a human donor in a cohort sampled during active COVID-19.

The rearrangement links TRBV7-9 to TRBJ2-4; weak D call: TRBD1 (6 bases). This CDR3 comprises 16 residues. Per the germline V gene, CDR1 is SEHNR and CDR2 is FQNEAQ (reference sequence). V dropped 5 bases and J dropped 0 bases, with 14 bases sitting between them. The CDR3 DNA reads as TGTGCCAGCAGCCAAACAGGGTTCGGAGCCAAAAACATTCAGTACTTC. Its translation is CASSQTGFGAKNIQYF.

This clone was detected a few times. The chain has TRBV5-8 and TRBJ2-7, with 9 nucleotides matching TRBD1. Germline assignment: CDR1 SGHTS and CDR2 YDEGEE. This CDR3 contains 16 residues. V trimming: 4 bases; J trimming: 7 bases; junction bases outside the gene matches: 15. This chain's CDR3 is CASSQTWGQGKGEQYF. The DNA of the CDR3 is TGTGCCAGCAGCCAGACCTGGGGACAGGGTAAAGGAGAGCAGTACTTC.

The chain is built from TRBV6-2 or TRBV6-3 and TRBJ2-4, with D perhaps matching TRBD2 (6 bases). The CDR3 has 14 residues. CDR1 is MNHEY and CDR2 is SVGEGT in the germline V gene. Deletions cut 2 bases from V and 10 bases from J, with 15 bases between. DNA of the CDR3: TGTGCCAGCAGTTACCGGGAGACGTCCTGGATTCAGTACTTC. Translating it yields CASSYRETSWIQYF.

The V gene is TRBV20-1, the J gene TRBJ2-3, with 8 bases matching TRBD2. The germline V gene encodes CDR1 DFQATT and CDR2 SNEGSKA (reference sequence). This CDR3 has 14 amino acids. The J segment lost 3 bases and the V segment lost 3 bases, leaving 5 bases of the junction unmatched. Here the CDR3 DNA reads TGCAGTGCTAGTCTGCTAGCGGGTACAGATACGCAGTATTTT. Residues: CSASLLAGTDTQYF.

The chain couples TRBV19 to TRBJ2-1; D is undetermined. Trimming took off 7 bases at V and 0 bases at J, with 10 bases between the two ends. In germline, CDR1 is LNHDA, CDR2 SQIVND (reference sequence). CDR3 length: 14 residues. CDR3 DNA: TGTGCCAGTACGGAGAGGAGCTCCTACAATGAGCAGTTCTTC. Amino acid sequence: CASTERSSYNEQFF. The whole variable domain, filled in from reference TRBV19 and TRBJ2-1, reads DGGITQSPKYLFRKEGQNVTLSCEQNLNHDAMYWYRQDPGQGLRLIYYSQIVNDFQKGDIAEGYSVSREKKESFPLTVTSAQKNPTAFYLCASTERSSYNEQFFGPGTRLTVL.

V gene TRBV6-2 or TRBV6-3 combines with J gene TRBJ2-3, with 9 positions matching TRBD1. V shed 6 bases, J shed 6 bases, and the junction held 10 bases outside the gene matches. The CDR3 is 15 residues long. CDR1 is MNHEY, CDR2 SVGEGT, per germline. For the CDR3, the DNA is TGTGCCAGCAGCGACCGGGACAGGGATAGGGATACGCAGTATTTT. Translation gives CASSDRDRDRDTQYF.

The chain couples TRBV6-6 to TRBJ2-7; D possibly corresponds to TRBD1 (6 bases). The germline CDR1 and CDR2 sequences are MNHNY and SVGAGI (reference sequence). The CDR3 contains 13 residues. Trimming removed 7 bases from V and 2 bases from J, with 12 bases in between. As DNA, the CDR3 is TGTGCCAGCACCCGGGACACCCCCTACGAGCAGTACTTC. Translating it yields CASTRDTPYEQYF.

This chain uses TRBV4-3 with TRBJ2-3; maybe TRBD2 (5 bases). Trimming cost V 3 bases and J 0 bases, with 7 bases left between them. The CDR3 runs 14 residues. Germline loops: CDR1 LGHNA, CDR2 YSLEER. The CDR3 DNA reads as TGCGCCAGCAGCCAGGGCGGGAGCACAGATACGCAGTATTTT. It translates to CASSQGGSTDTQYF.

This clone has just one count. This sequence joins TRBV29-1 and TRBJ2-3; 14 bases are a match to TRBD2. Per the germline V gene, CDR1 is SQVTM and CDR2 is ANQGSEA. The V gene end was trimmed by 6 bases and the J gene end by 2 bases; junction bases not matched to a gene: 7. The CDR3 has 16 residues. Here the CDR3 reads CSVTGTSGSPTDTQYF. The CDR3 region has the DNA TGCAGCGTAACCGGGACTAGCGGGAGTCCCACAGATACGCAGTATTTT.

This clone was detected once. CDR3 residues: CASSGGLAGGPRNEQFF. CDR3 sequence (DNA): TGTGCCAGCAGCGGTGGACTAGCGGGGGGGCCGCGGAATGAGCAGTTCTTC. This rearrangement joins TRBV9 to TRBJ2-1, with 15 bases identical to TRBD2. The ends lost 3 bases at V and 7 bases at J; junction bases unmatched: 8. The V gene's germline CDR1 is SGDLS and CDR2 YYNGEE. The CDR3 is 17 amino acids.

The chain has TRBV19 and TRBJ2-1; tentative D call: TRBD2 (7 bases). V lost 5 bases to trimming and J lost 12 bases, with 23 bases between them. The CDR3 is 15 amino acids. CDR1 LNHDA and CDR2 SQIVND come from the germline V gene (reference sequence). DNA of the CDR3: TGTGCCAGTAGTTTCCCGGGGGGCCATATATTATCGCAGTTCTTC. This gives the protein CASSFPGGHILSQFF.

The J gene is TRBJ2-5, the V gene TRBV11-2; 7 bases map to TRBD2. Germline CDR1 is SGHAT and CDR2 is FQNNGV. The junction had 6 bases not matched to a gene; V was cut back by 5 bases and J by 0 bases. The CDR3 runs 15 residues. CDR3 DNA: TGTGCCAGCAGCCAATGGGGGGGGTACCAAGAGACCCAGTACTTC. It codes for CASSQWGGYQETQYF.

The chain has TRBV19 and TRBJ1-1, with D perhaps TRBD1 (6 bases). From germline, CDR1 is LNHDA and CDR2 SQIVND (reference sequence). There are 16 residues in the CDR3. With 1 base removed from V and 4 bases from J, the gap between germline ends came to 16 bases. The CDR3, as DNA: TGTGCCAGTAGTATAGGTCTCCAGGGAGGGGGCACTGAAGCTTTCTTT. This translates into CASSIGLQGGGTEAFF. Using reference TRBV19 and TRBJ1-1 for the parts outside the CDR3, the full variable domain is DGGITQSPKYLFRKEGQNVTLSCEQNLNHDAMYWYRQDPGQGLRLIYYSQIVNDFQKGDIAEGYSVSREKKESFPLTVTSAQKNPTAFYLCASSIGLQGGGTEAFFGQGTRLTVV.

This chain uses TRBV5-6 with TRBJ2-3; 10 positions match TRBD2. Germline CDR1 is SGHDT and CDR2 is YYEEEE. There are 17 residues in the CDR3. The trim removed 0 bases at V and 5 bases at J, leaving 9 bases unmatched. The CDR3 DNA is TGTGCCAGCAGCTTGGGTCGGGTAGCGGGGGGAATAGATACGCAGTATTTT. Translated: CASSLGRVAGGIDTQYF.

This clone was observed a single time. The CDR3 nucleotides are TGTGCCAGTAGTCGTAAAGCACAGGGAGTGGGCAATCAGCCCCAGCATTTT. Translating it yields CASSRKAQGVGNQPQHF. The genes are TRBV19 and TRBJ1-5; D perhaps matches TRBD1 (6 bases). The CDR3 is 17 residues long. V shed 5 bases and J shed 2 bases, with 19 bases lying between them. Germline CDR1 and CDR2: LNHDA and SQIVND (reference sequence). Looking up the rest from reference TRBV19 and TRBJ1-5 gives the full variable domain: DGGITQSPKYLFRKEGQNVTLSCEQNLNHDAMYWYRQDPGQGLRLIYYSQIVNDFQKGDIAEGYSVSREKKESFPLTVTSAQKNPTAFYLCASSRKAQGVGNQPQHFGDGTRLSIL.

J is TRBJ2-3 and V is TRBV12-2; the table's TRBD1 call for D was not verified on the DNA. TRBV12-2 is a recognized pseudogene. The CDR3 is made up of 17 amino acids. In DNA form, the CDR3 reads TGTGCAAGTCGCTTAGCGCCCTGTACAGCTAGCACAGATACGCAGTATTTT. Encoded protein: CASRLAPCTASTDTQYF.

V and J are TRBV12-3 or TRBV12-4 and TRBJ2-4, with 7 nucleotides matching TRBD2. The CDR3 is 12 amino acids. V gave up 6 bases and J gave up 8 bases; unmatched junction bases: 4. CDR3 DNA sequence: TGTGCCAGCAGCACTAGCGTACACATTCAGTACTTC. Translation gives CASSTSVHIQYF.

This clone turned up a few times. CDR3 sequence: CATSRQGYEQYF. In nucleotides, the CDR3 is TGTGCCACGAGTAGACAGGGATACGAGCAGTACTTC. The V and J genes are TRBV19 and TRBJ2-7; 7 bases map to TRBD1. Trimming took 10 bases from V and 4 from J; bases not matched to a gene: 7. The CDR3 totals 12 residues. From germline, CDR1 is LNHDA and CDR2 SQIVND (reference sequence). The full variable domain, its missing parts supplied by reference TRBV19 and TRBJ2-7, is DGGITQSPKYLFRKEGQNVTLSCEQNLNHDAMYWYRQDPGQGLRLIYYSQIVNDFQKGDIAEGYSVSREKKESFPLTVTSAQKNPTAFYLCATSRQGYEQYFGPGTRLTVT.